The sample holds a few counts of the clone carrying this T cell receptor (beta chain). This entry is derived from a study of blood T cell repertoires in COVID-19. About the research overall: Sample material is recorded as cDNA or gDNA derived from T cells, B-cell-depleted T cells, or PBMCs.

Germline V gene data show CDR1 as SGHNT and CDR2 as YYREEE (reference sequence). The ends were cut back, 4 bases at V and 2 bases at J, with 15 bases in the middle. This CDR3 has 16 residues. Sequencing was performed with immunoSEQ multiplex PCR; in TCRdb, only in-frame clones are kept and a portion is missing. The table lists 74,000 or so clones, approximately 88% of them singletons, with less than 2.5% in the top ten. The chain carries TRBV5-4 and TRBJ2-2; tentatively, D is TRBD2 (5 bases). What was sequenced was peripheral blood. This clonotype was obtained from a human donor in a cohort sampled during active COVID-19. The CDR3 DNA sequence: TGTGCCAGCAGCCCCGGAGGCGGGTTCAACACCGGGGAGCTGTTTTTT. Translation gives CASSPGGGFNTGELFF.